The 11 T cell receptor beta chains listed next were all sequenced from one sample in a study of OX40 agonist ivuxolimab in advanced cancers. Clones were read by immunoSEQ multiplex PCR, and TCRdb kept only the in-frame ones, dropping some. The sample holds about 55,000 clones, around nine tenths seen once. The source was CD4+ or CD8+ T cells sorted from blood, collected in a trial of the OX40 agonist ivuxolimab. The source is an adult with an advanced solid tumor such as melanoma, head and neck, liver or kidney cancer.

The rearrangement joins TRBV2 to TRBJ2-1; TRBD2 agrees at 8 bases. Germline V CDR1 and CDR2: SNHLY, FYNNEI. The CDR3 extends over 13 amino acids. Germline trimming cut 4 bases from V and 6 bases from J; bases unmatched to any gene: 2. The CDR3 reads CASSVRGGNEQFF. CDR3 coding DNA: TGTGCCAGCAGTGTTCGGGGGGGCAATGAGCAGTTCTTC.

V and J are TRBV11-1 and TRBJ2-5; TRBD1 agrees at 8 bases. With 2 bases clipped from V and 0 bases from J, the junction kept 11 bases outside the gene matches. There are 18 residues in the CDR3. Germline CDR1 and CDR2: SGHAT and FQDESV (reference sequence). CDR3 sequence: CASSLNGQGTLYQETQYF. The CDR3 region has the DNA TGTGCCAGCAGCTTAAATGGACAGGGAACTTTGTACCAAGAGACCCAGTACTTC. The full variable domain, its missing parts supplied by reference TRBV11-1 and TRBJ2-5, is EAEVAQSPRYKITEKSQAVAFWCDPISGHATLYWYRQILGQGPELLVQFQDESVVDDSQLPKDRFSAERLKGVDSTLKIQPAELGDSAMYLCASSLNGQGTLYQETQYFGPGTRLLVL.

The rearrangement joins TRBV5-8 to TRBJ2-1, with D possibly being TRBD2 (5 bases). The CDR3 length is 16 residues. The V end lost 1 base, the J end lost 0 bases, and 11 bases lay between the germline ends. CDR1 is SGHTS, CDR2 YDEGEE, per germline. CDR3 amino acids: CASSLLGVSSYNEQFF. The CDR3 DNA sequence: TGTGCCAGCAGCTTGTTGGGAGTGAGCTCCTACAATGAGCAGTTCTTC.

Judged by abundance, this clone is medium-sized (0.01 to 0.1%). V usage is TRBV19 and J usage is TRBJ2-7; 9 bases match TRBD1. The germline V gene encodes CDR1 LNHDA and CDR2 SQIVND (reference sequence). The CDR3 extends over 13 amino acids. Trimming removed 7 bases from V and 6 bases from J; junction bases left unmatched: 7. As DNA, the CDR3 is TGTGCCAGTACCGGGACAGGGATTCGCGAGCAGTACTTC. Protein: CASTGTGIREQYF.

The CDR3 nucleotides read TGTGCCAGCCGCACAGGACAGGCGACGTGGACCCAGTACTTC. As protein: CASRTGQATWTQYF. The chain recombines TRBV6-1 with TRBJ2-5, with 7 nucleotides matching TRBD1. The CDR3 totals 14 residues. Trimming took 8 bases from V and 7 from J; bases not matched to a gene: 13. Germline V gene data show CDR1 as MNHNS and CDR2 as SASEGT.

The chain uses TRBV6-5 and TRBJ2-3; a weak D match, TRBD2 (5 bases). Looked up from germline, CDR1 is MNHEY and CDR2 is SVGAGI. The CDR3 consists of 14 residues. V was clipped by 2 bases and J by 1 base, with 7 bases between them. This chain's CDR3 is CASSYQRRTDTQYF. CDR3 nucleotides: TGTGCCAGCAGTTACCAGCGGCGCACAGATACGCAGTATTTT.

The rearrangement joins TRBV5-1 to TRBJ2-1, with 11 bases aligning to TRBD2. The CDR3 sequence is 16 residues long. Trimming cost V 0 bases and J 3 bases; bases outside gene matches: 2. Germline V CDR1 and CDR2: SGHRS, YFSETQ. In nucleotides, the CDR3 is TGCGCCAGCAGCTTGGGCGGGACTAGCGGCTACAATGAGCAGTTCTTC. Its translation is CASSLGGTSGYNEQFF.

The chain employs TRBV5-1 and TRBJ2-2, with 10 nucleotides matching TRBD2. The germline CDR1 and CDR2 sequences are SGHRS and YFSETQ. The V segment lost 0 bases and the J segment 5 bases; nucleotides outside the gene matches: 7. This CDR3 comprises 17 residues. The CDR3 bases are TGCGCCAGCAGCTTGGATCTAGCGGGAGTGGGTACCGGGGAGCTGTTTTTT. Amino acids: CASSLDLAGVGTGELFF.

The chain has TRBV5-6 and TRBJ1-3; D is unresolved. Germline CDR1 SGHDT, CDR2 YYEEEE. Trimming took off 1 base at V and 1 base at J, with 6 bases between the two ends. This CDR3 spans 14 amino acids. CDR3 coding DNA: TGTGCCAGCAGCTTGCCCGTTTCTGGAAACACCATATATTTT. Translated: CASSLPVSGNTIYF.

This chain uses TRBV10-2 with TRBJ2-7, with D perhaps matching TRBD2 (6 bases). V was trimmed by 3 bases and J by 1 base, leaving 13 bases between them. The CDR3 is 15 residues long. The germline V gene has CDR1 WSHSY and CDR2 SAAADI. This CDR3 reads CASSDLGLTSYEQYF. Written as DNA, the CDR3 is TGCGCCAGCAGTGATCTCGGACTAACATCCTACGAGCAGTACTTC.

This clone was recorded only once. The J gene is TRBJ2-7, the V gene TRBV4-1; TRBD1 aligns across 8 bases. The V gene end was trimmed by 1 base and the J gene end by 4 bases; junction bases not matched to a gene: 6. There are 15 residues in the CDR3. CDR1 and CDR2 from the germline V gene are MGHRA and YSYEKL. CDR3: CASSQVWTGKYEQYF. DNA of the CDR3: TGCGCCAGCAGCCAAGTGTGGACAGGGAAATACGAGCAGTACTTC.